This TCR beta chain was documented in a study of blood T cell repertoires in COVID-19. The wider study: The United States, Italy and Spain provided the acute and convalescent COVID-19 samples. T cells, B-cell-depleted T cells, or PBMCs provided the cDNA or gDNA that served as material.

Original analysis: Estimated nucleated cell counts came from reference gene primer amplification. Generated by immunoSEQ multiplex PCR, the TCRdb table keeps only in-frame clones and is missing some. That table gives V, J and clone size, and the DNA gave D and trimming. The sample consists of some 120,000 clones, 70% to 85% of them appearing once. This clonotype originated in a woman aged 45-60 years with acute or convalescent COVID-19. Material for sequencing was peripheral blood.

CDR3: CATSRDLGQGRNEQFF. CDR3 nucleotides: TGTGCCACCAGCAGAGACCTCGGGCAGGGTCGTAATGAGCAGTTCTTC. The V and J genes are TRBV15 and TRBJ2-1; D perhaps matches TRBD1 (5 bases). The ends were cut back, 0 bases at V and 7 bases at J, with 16 bases in the middle. CDR3 length: 16 residues. The V gene's germline CDR1 is LNHNV and CDR2 YYDKDF (reference sequence).